One and the same sample provided the 17 T cell receptor beta chains below, sequenced in a study of CD8 T cells in Susac syndrome. When the RNA was reverse transcribed, random hexamers were used with an input of roughly 0.5 to 1 ug. In TCRdb, the immunoSEQ multiplex PCR reads were re-called with MiXCR into one record per CDR3 protein. The top ten clones hold over 0.09% of a sample with approximately 150,000 distinct CDR3 sequences, roughly 95% of them seen once. Sequencing was carried out using CD4+ T cells from PBMCs. The source is a human donor with multiple sclerosis.

The J gene is TRBJ1-1, the V gene TRBV18, with D uncertain. The CDR3 has 15 residues. Trimming took off 2 bases at V and 7 bases at J, with 17 bases between the two ends. The germline gives CDR1 KGHSH, CDR2 LQKENI. CDR3 sequence (DNA): TGTGCCAGCTCACCAATCCAAGGGCCCACCCTTGAAGCTTTCTTT. Translation gives CASSPIQGPTLEAFF.

The chain employs TRBV2 and TRBJ2-7, with D maybe TRBD1 (6 bases). V was trimmed by 3 bases and J by 5 bases, leaving 17 bases between them. The CDR3 has 15 amino acids. Germline V CDR1 and CDR2: SNHLY, FYNNEI. The CDR3 DNA sequence: TGTGCCAGCAGTGATCTCGGCAGGGGTCTCCACGAGCAGTACTTC. Protein: CASSDLGRGLHEQYF.

The chain recombines TRBV12-5 with TRBJ1-5; TRBD1 is a possible D gene (6 bases). With 7 bases removed from V and 2 bases from J, the gap between germline ends came to 12 bases. Germline V gene lookup returns CDR1 LGHNT and CDR2 FRNRAP. This CDR3 has 14 residues. The DNA for the CDR3 is TGTGCTAGTGCTATGGAGGGGGGCAATCAGCCCCAGCATTTT. Translation: CASAMEGGNQPQHF.

The chain carries TRBV12-3 or TRBV12-4 and TRBJ2-1, with 14 bases identical to TRBD2. J lost 7 bases, V lost 7 bases, and 15 bases had no gene match. CDR3 length: 18 residues. The CDR3 nucleotides are TGTGCCAGCATTCCGGGACTAGCGGGAGTTCGGTCGAGTAATGAGCAGTTCTTC. Residues: CASIPGLAGVRSSNEQFF.

The V call is TRBV5-1, the J call TRBJ1-1, with no clear D. V dropped 5 bases and J dropped 4 bases, with 6 bases sitting between them. Per germline, CDR1 SGHRS and CDR2 YFSETQ. The CDR3 has 11 residues. CDR3 loop: CASREGTEAFF. CDR3 nucleotide sequence: TGCGCCAGCAGGGAGGGCACTGAAGCTTTCTTT.

This rearrangement joins TRBV15 to TRBJ1-6; D is undetermined. The CDR3 has 15 amino acids. Trimming cost V 0 bases and J 7 bases, with 10 bases left between them. Germline lookup yields CDR1 LNHNV and CDR2 YYDKDF (reference sequence). Here the CDR3 reads CATSRDTDGNSPLHF. DNA of the CDR3: TGTGCCACCAGCAGAGATACGGATGGAAATTCACCCCTCCACTTT.

The J gene is TRBJ2-5, the V gene TRBV29-1; 7 bases map to TRBD1. The CDR3 runs to 12 residues. Germline V gives CDR1 SQVTM, CDR2 ANQGSEA. Unmatched junction bases numbered 1, after V lost 4 bases and J lost 2 bases. This CDR3 is CSVGRGQETQYF. As DNA, the CDR3 is TGCAGCGTTGGCAGGGGGCAAGAGACCCAGTACTTC.

The chain couples TRBV28 to TRBJ1-2; D might be TRBD1 (6 bases). This CDR3 contains 11 residues. Germline CDR1 MDHEN, CDR2 SYDVKM. Trimming left V 10 bases short and J 8 bases short, with 14 bases between. CDR3 amino acids: CATSRGAGYTF. In DNA form, the CDR3 reads TGTGCCACCTCTCGGGGGGCGGGCTACACCTTC.

The CDR3 region is CAWSRVSQGAGANVLTF. CDR3 bases: TGTGCCTGGTCTCGGGTCAGTCAGGGCGCTGGGGCCAACGTCCTGACTTTC. The V and J genes are TRBV30 and TRBJ2-6, with a tentative D call TRBD1 (5 bases). CDR3 length: 17 amino acids. From germline, CDR1 is GTSNPN and CDR2 SVGIG (reference sequence). Trimming took 5 bases from V and 2 from J, leaving 19 bases between them. The full variable domain, rest sourced from reference TRBV30 and TRBJ2-6, is SQTIHQWPATLVQPVGSPLSLECTVEGTSNPNLYWYRQAAGRGLQLLFYSVGIGQISSEVPQNLSASRPQDRQFILSSKKLLLSDSGFYLCAWSRVSQGAGANVLTFGAGSRLTVL.

The rearrangement links TRBV27 to TRBJ2-7, with D perhaps being TRBD1 or TRBD2 (7 bases each). This CDR3 has 17 amino acids. V gave up 0 bases and J gave up 0 bases, with 15 bases separating them. The germline V gene encodes CDR1 MNHEY and CDR2 SMNVEV (reference sequence). CDR3 region: CASSLSGGTASSYEQYF. The CDR3 bases are TGTGCCAGCAGTTTATCGGGAGGGACAGCCAGCTCCTACGAGCAGTACTTC.

The genes are TRBV27 and TRBJ2-7; D could derive from TRBD1 or TRBD2 (6 bases each). This CDR3 has 18 residues. Trimming removed 2 bases from V and 0 bases from J, with 20 bases in between. The germline gives CDR1 MNHEY, CDR2 SMNVEV (reference sequence). The CDR3 sequence is CASSLDFWSKGGSYEQYF. In nucleotides, the CDR3 is TGTGCCAGCAGTTTAGATTTCTGGTCAAAGGGGGGCTCCTACGAGCAGTACTTC.

The chain has TRBV29-1 and TRBJ2-7; D perhaps matches TRBD1 (6 bases). The CDR3 spans 15 residues. V gave up 1 base and J gave up 0 bases, with 13 bases separating them. The V gene's germline CDR1 is SQVTM and CDR2 ANQGSEA. The CDR3: CSVEVQGPSSYEQYF. In nucleotides, the CDR3 is TGCAGCGTTGAAGTGCAGGGGCCGAGCTCCTACGAGCAGTACTTC.

The CDR3 DNA reads TGCGCCAGCAGCGGACAGGACCTATATGGCTACACCTTC. It translates to CASSGQDLYGYTF. The chain has TRBV5-1 and TRBJ1-2; the match to TRBD1 covers 7 bases. The length of the CDR3 is 13 residues. Germline trimming cut 4 bases from V and 5 bases from J; bases unmatched to any gene: 5. In germline, CDR1 is SGHRS, CDR2 YFSETQ.

The chain combines TRBV27 with TRBJ2-1, with 9 nucleotides matching TRBD1. The CDR3 loop spans 17 amino acids. Germline CDR1 MNHEY, CDR2 SMNVEV (reference sequence). Unmatched junction bases numbered 10, after V lost 3 bases and J lost 4 bases. The CDR3 loop reads CASSFTRGTGYYNEQFF. The DNA of the CDR3 is TGTGCCAGCAGTTTTACCCGCGGGACAGGGTATTACAATGAGCAGTTCTTC.

The chain employs TRBV7-2 and TRBJ2-1, with 12 positions matching TRBD2. The germline CDR1 and CDR2 sequences are SGHTA and FQGNSA. The CDR3 consists of 14 residues. Trimming removed 7 bases from V and 7 bases from J; junction bases left unmatched: 5. This CDR3 is CASKTSGRQNEQFF. Here the CDR3 DNA reads TGTGCCAGCAAAACTAGCGGGAGGCAAAATGAGCAGTTCTTC. The whole variable domain, filled in from reference TRBV7-2 and TRBJ2-1, reads GAGVSQSPSNKVTEKGKDVELRCDPISGHTALYWYRQSLGQGLEFLIYFQGNSAPDKSGLPSDRFSAERTGGSVSTLTIQRTQQEDSAVYLCASKTSGRQNEQFFGPGTRLTVL.

The rearrangement joins TRBV7-6 to TRBJ2-5; TRBD1 matches 7 bases. The CDR3 has 15 residues. J lost 0 bases, V lost 8 bases, and 9 bases had no gene match. CDR1 is SGHVS and CDR2 is FNYEAQ in the germline V gene. CDR3 nucleotides: TGTGCCAGCGGCCAGGGGGTCCTACACCAAGAGACCCAGTACTTC. It translates to CASGQGVLHQETQYF. Based on the CDR3 plus reference TRBV7-6 and TRBJ2-5, the full variable domain is GAGVSQSPRYKVTKRGQDVALRCDPISGHVSLYWYRQALGQGPEFLTYFNYEAQQDKSGLPNDRFSAERPEGSISTLTIQRTEQRDSAMYRCASGQGVLHQETQYFGPGTRLLVL.

The genes are TRBV18 and TRBJ1-2; D uncertain. The V and J ends lost 5 bases and 2 bases respectively, with 6 bases between them. The CDR3 is 12 residues long. Germline CDR1 is KGHSH and CDR2 is LQKENI. CDR3 sequence reads: CASSAANYGYTF. DNA of the CDR3: TGTGCCAGCTCAGCCGCGAACTATGGCTACACCTTC.